The present T cell receptor beta chain was sequenced within a study of T cells in Graves' hyperthyroidism and ophthalmopathy (dated by TCRdb to the late 2010s). Notes on the research overall: Peripheral blood samples were taken at the time of initial diagnosis, prior to any treatment. The paper reports TCR Vbeta CDR3 sequencing of 130 to 150 peripheral blood samples: 43 ophthalmopathy, fewer than 80 hyperthyroidism and approximately 17 progressor patients. For training and testing, the roughly 97 patients in the discovery cohort were randomly divided in a 7:3 ratio. Thyroid tissue and blood T-cell repertoires from more than five Graves' hyperthyroidism patients were also compared in the study. A discovery cohort of about a hundred patients, approximately 45 with Graves' ophthalmopathy and 55 to 60 with stable Graves' hyperthyroidism, was used to find distinguishing TCR V-J signatures. After blood sampling, hyperthyroidism patients were treated with methimazole at a starting dose of 30 mg daily, and ophthalmopathy patients were treated with high-dose intravenous methylprednisolone. An independent validation cohort of fewer than 20 hyperthyroidism patients and roughly 16 patients who later progressed to ophthalmopathy tested prospective prediction of ophthalmopathy. On the study overall, not on this receptor specifically: A 13 V-J signature model separated ophthalmopathy from stable hyperthyroidism, with around 91% sensitivity and 81% to 82% specificity in cross-validation and 80%/75% in testing. Blood samples also contained most of the expanded thyroid clonotypes (frequency above 0.001), which suggests that blood repertoires may reflect thyroid immune responses. No statistical method was used to set the sample size in advance, and investigators knew the group allocation. During validation, the model predicted progression to ophthalmopathy a median of about 6.5 months ahead of onset, with around 71% sensitivity and 72.22% specificity.

Relative to germline, V is 4 bases shorter and J is 1 base shorter, with 7 bases between their ends. The germline V gene supplies CDR1 MNHNS and CDR2 SASEGT. Including the terminal cysteine and phenylalanine, the CDR3 comprises 13 residues. Only CDR3 DNA is held: 39 bases, read in frame from base 1. With regard to this clonotype: The specificity of this receptor is unknown. A much larger clonotype is one base distant, so this may be a read error.

Amplification of TCR beta CDR3 regions was carried out from RNA transcripts. The TCR CDR3 was subjected to a first round of RT-PCR using the HTBI primer set and the Qiagen OneStep RT-PCR kit. A second multiplex PCR round built the libraries, followed by size selection and purification. Sequencing of the libraries was done on an Illumina HiSeq2000 using paired-end 100 bp reads. As for how the authors treated the data: SOAPnuke was used to process the raw data, throwing out any read that contained adapters or uncalled bases, had a mean Phred below 15, or lacked an exact constant-primer or identifier match. High-quality paired reads were merged using COPE v1.2.5, and each unique nucleotide sequence was defined as a clonotype. MiTCR v1.1 was used to align clonotypes to the IMGT TRBV, TRBD and TRBJ reference segments. Only V-J combinations with frequency above 0.0001, covering about 99% of repertoires, were analysed. The TCS score was defined as the ratio of F50 (clonal expansion) to E x V (chaos), calculated using BLOSUM62-based TCRdist between CDR3 peptides within each V-J. Welch's t-statistics and random forest reduced 500 to 650 V-J features to 13, which were used in a naive Bayes classifier (R e1071). In TCRdb, the public reads were trimmed at Q25 with fastp and aligned with MiXCR, with productive beta chains retained. Rows matching on CDR3 protein sequence are summarized as one entry with the most common DNA and genes. The V and J calls, along with clone size, are taken from TCRdb and not from the paper's own processing. The sample includes about 270,000 distinct CDR3 sequences, with 25% to 30% observed a single time. Jointly, the top ten make up 20% to 30% of the sample.

Hyperthyroidism patients were newly diagnosed, with disease duration under 2 months, and aged 18 to 65 years. The study excluded patients with uncontrolled infections, other autoimmune diseases, pregnancy or lactation. Diagnoses were based on clinical symptoms, serum thyroxine and TRAb, thyroid ultrasound and orbital computed tomography. For progressor patients, blood was drawn at the first diagnosis of hyperthyroidism, before any ophthalmopathy symptoms had appeared. PBMCs were isolated from 8 to 10 ml of fresh peripheral blood by Ficoll-Paque density gradient centrifugation. Patients classed as progressors first received a Graves' hyperthyroidism diagnosis and then went on to develop ophthalmopathy during follow-up. Total RNA was extracted with Trizol reagent, and quality was checked on an Agilent 2100 Bioanalyzer.

This chain is built from TRBV6-1 and TRBJ1-1; the D gene lacks a confident call. The sequenced sample consisted of blood. The TCR comes from a man in his forties with Graves' hyperthyroidism that later progressed to Graves' ophthalmopathy. The CDR3 corresponds to CASSGQQNTEAFF. The DNA sequence is given as TGTGCCAGCAGTGGTCAGCAGAACACTGAAGCTTTCTTT.